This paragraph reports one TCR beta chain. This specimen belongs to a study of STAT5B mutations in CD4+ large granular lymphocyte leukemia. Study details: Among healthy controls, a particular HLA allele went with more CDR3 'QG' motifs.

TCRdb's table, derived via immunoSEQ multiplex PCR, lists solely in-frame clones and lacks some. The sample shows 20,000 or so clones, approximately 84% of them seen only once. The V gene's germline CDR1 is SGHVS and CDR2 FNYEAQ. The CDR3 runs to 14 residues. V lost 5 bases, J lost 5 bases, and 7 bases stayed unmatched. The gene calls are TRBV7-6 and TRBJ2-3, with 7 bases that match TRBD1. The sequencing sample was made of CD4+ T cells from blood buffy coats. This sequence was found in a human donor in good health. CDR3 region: CASSLSSGGDTQYF. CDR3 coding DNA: TGTGCCAGCAGCCTCTCATCAGGGGGAGATACGCAGTATTTT.